These T cell receptor beta chains were read from a single sample in a study of blood T cell repertoires in COVID-19. Produced via immunoSEQ multiplex PCR; TCRdb's table is partial and in-frame only. The data show around 200,000 clones, 85% seen once. Sequenced input: PBMCs or T cells enriched from blood (not recorded which). These receptors all come from a man aged 40-49 years who had recovered from COVID-19. CDR3s include the opening cysteine and the closing phenylalanine or tryptophan. D genes are given only for firm matches. The listing skips clone size in some rows; elsewhere it reads once, few, many or a size class.

D gene	clone size	V gene	J gene	CDR3 length	CDR3 DNA	CDR3 protein
NA	NA	TRBV6-5	TRBJ1-1	14	TGTGCCAGCAGTTACTCGAGGAGCGGCACTGAAGCTTTCTTT	CASSYSRSGTEAFF
NA	NA	TRBV29-1	TRBJ1-5	14	TGCAGCGGGGACGAGACAGGAGGCAATCAGCCCCAGCATTTT	CSGDETGGNQPQHF
TRBD1	NA	TRBV5-1	TRBJ1-2	15	TGCGCCAGCAGCCATGGGACAGAAACTAACTATGGCTACACCTTC	CASSHGTETNYGYTF
TRBD2	NA	TRBV13	TRBJ2-1	15	TGTGCCAGCAGCTTTGCTAGCGGGAAAGACAATGAGCAGTTCTTC	CASSFASGKDNEQFF
TRBD2	NA	TRBV29-1	TRBJ2-7	14	TGCAGCGTGGCCGGGAGCGGGAGTCACCACGAGCAGTACTTC	CSVAGSGSHHEQYF
TRBD2	once	TRBV7-2	TRBJ2-5	15	TGTGCCAACAGCGCCAGACTAGCGGGAGAAGAGACCCAGTACTTC	CANSARLAGEETQYF
TRBD1	NA	TRBV5-1	TRBJ2-1	15	TGCGCCAGCAGCTCCGGGACAGGGTCGAAGGGTGAGCAGTTCTTC	CASSSGTGSKGEQFF
NA	once	TRBV4-1	TRBJ1-1	16	TGCGCCAGCAGCCGGGAGCTTGGGCTCATGAACACTGAAGCTTTCTTT	CASSRELGLMNTEAFF
NA	once	TRBV11-3	TRBJ1-3	15	TGTGCCAGCAGTTACGACAGTTCCTCTGGAAACACCATATATTTT	CASSYDSSSGNTIYF
NA	NA	TRBV27	TRBJ1-5	17	TGTGCCAGCAGTCCCGCCTATATGATGTTTGGCAATCAGCCCCAGCATTTT	CASSPAYMMFGNQPQHF
TRBD2	few	TRBV6-1	TRBJ2-7	15	TGTGCCAGCAGTGAAGAGGGGACTAGTGGCTACGAGCAGTACTTC	CASSEEGTSGYEQYF
TRBD2	NA	TRBV10-3	TRBJ2-1	14	TGTGCCATCATGAATGGCGGGAGAGGAAATGAGCAGTTCTTC	CAIMNGGRGNEQFF
TRBD1	NA	TRBV7-9	TRBJ1-2	13	TGTGCCAGCGTCGACAGGGTCCTCGATGGCTACACCTTC	CASVDRVLDGYTF
TRBD2	NA	TRBV3-1/TRBV3-2	TRBJ2-1	16	TGTGCCAGCAGCCCCGCCGGGACTAGCGTTGTGGATGAGCAGTTCTTC	CASSPAGTSVVDEQFF
NA	NA	TRBV27	TRBJ2-1	13	TGTGCCAGCAGTTTGGGGGGGCAGAATGAGCAGTTCTTC	CASSLGGQNEQFF
TRBD2	NA	TRBV6-2/TRBV6-3	TRBJ2-4	14	TGTGCCAGCAGTTACTCGGGCGGGGGGGACATTCAGTACTTC	CASSYSGGGDIQYF
NA	many	TRBV19	TRBJ1-1	12	TGTGCCAGTAGTATAGCATCCACTGAAGCTTTCTTT	CASSIASTEAFF
NA	NA	TRBV13	TRBJ2-7	13	TGTGCCAGCAAGCGCGGTCCCTCCTACGAGCAGTACTTC	CASKRGPSYEQYF
TRBD1	NA	TRBV2	TRBJ1-1	14	TGTGCCAGCAGCTCCAGGGGGATGAACACTGAAGCTTTCTTT	CASSSRGMNTEAFF
NA	NA	TRBV5-1	TRBJ2-7	16	TGCGCCAGCAGCCCGCAGACGAGGGCCCGCACCTACGAGCAGTACTTC	CASSPQTRARTYEQYF
NA	NA	TRBV2	TRBJ2-1	15	TGTGCCAGCAGTGAGTTAGGGGGGGATTACAATGAGCAGTTCTTC	CASSELGGDYNEQFF
TRBD1	NA	TRBV19	TRBJ2-2	16	TGTGCCAGTAGTATTGGGACAGGGGGACGTACCGGGGAGCTGTTTTTT	CASSIGTGGRTGELFF
NA	few	TRBV5-8	TRBJ2-3	17	TGTGCCAGCAGCTCTCTCGGGCTAGGGGTCCGCACGGATACGCAGTATTTT	CASSSLGLGVRTDTQYF
NA	NA	TRBV18	TRBJ2-2	16	TGTGCCAGCTCACCAAGCCTCCGGGGTTACACCGGGGAGCTGTTTTTT	CASSPSLRGYTGELFF
TRBD1	NA	TRBV7-2	TRBJ1-5	14	TGTGCCAGCAGCTTATCAACAGGGGGCGGGCCCCAGCATTTT	CASSLSTGGGPQHF
TRBD1	once	TRBV10-3	TRBJ2-3	15	TGTGCCATCAGGAAGACAGGGGACAGCACAGATACGCAGTATTTT	CAIRKTGDSTDTQYF
TRBD1	once	TRBV29-1	TRBJ1-5	16	TGCAGCGTTGGAGGAGTTGGACAGGGGAGCAATCAGCCCCAGCATTTT	CSVGGVGQGSNQPQHF
TRBD1	NA	TRBV5-1	TRBJ2-1	15	TGCGCCAGCAAGGAGGGACAGGGGTTTTACAATGAGCAGTTCTTC	CASKEGQGFYNEQFF
NA	NA	TRBV25-1	TRBJ2-7	17	TGTGCCAGCAGTGGACTCGGACAACGAGGAGCGAACTACGAGCAGTACTTC	CASSGLGQRGANYEQYF
NA	NA	TRBV12-5	TRBJ1-3	17	TGTGCTAGTGGCCTCGGGTTGAGGAAGCGGGACGGAAACACCATATATTTT	CASGLGLRKRDGNTIYF
NA	few	TRBV12-3/TRBV12-4	TRBJ1-1	13	TGTGCCAGCAGTTTAAGCATGAACACTGAAGCTTTCTTT	CASSLSMNTEAFF
TRBD2	NA	TRBV6-5	TRBJ2-7	16	TGTGCCAGCAGTTACGGTCCAGCGGGAGGGCCTTACGAGCAGTACTTC	CASSYGPAGGPYEQYF
NA	NA	TRBV20-1	TRBJ1-5	13	TGCAGTGCTAGTAACGGGGGAGGCCAGCCCCAGCATTTT	CSASNGGGQPQHF
NA	NA	TRBV29-1	TRBJ1-1	13	TGCAGCGTTGAAGATCCACCGGGGGCTGAAGCTTTCTTT	CSVEDPPGAEAFF
NA	NA	TRBV14	TRBJ1-2	14	TGTGCCAGCAGCCAAGATGGCAACCTCTATGGCTACACCTTC	CASSQDGNLYGYTF
NA	once	TRBV19	TRBJ1-4	15	TGTGCCAGTAGTAGTGGTGGGGGCATCAATGAAAAACTGTTTTTT	CASSSGGGINEKLFF
TRBD2	NA	TRBV27	TRBJ2-1	15	TGTGCCAGCAGTTTCGGCGGGAGGGTCTACAATGAGCAGTTCTTC	CASSFGGRVYNEQFF
TRBD1	NA	TRBV19	TRBJ1-1	13	TGTGCCAGTAGTATCGGGACAGGGGATGAAGCTTTCTTT	CASSIGTGDEAFF
NA	NA	TRBV5-6	TRBJ2-7	13	TGTGCCAGCAGCTTGGTCGACAGCTACGAGCAGTACTTC	CASSLVDSYEQYF
NA	NA	TRBV9	TRBJ1-2	15	TGTGCCAGCAGCGTCTCCGACTCCCCGGGCTATGGCTACACCTTC	CASSVSDSPGYGYTF
NA	NA	TRBV30	TRBJ1-5	13	TGTGCCTGGAGTGTCTCCCGTAATCAGCCCCAGCATTTT	CAWSVSRNQPQHF
NA	NA	TRBV27	TRBJ2-1	14	TGTGCCAGCAGTTTGGGTAGCGGTCTTGTGGAGCAGTTCTTC	CASSLGSGLVEQFF
NA	NA	TRBV10-1	TRBJ1-2	13	TGCGCCAGCAGTGGATCACGGAGCTATGGCTACACCTTC	CASSGSRSYGYTF
TRBD2	NA	TRBV27	TRBJ2-5	15	TGTGCCAGCAGTCGGCTAGCGGGAGGGCCTCCAACCCAGTACTTC	CASSRLAGGPPTQYF
NA	NA	TRBV12-3/TRBV12-4	TRBJ2-7	13	TGTGCCAGCAGTGCTCGGGGTACCTACGAGCAGTACTTC	CASSARGTYEQYF
NA	NA	TRBV5-1	TRBJ1-1	12	TGCGCCAGCAGCTTGCCGGGGACTGAAGCTTTCTTT	CASSLPGTEAFF
NA	NA	TRBV4-2	TRBJ2-7	15	TGTGCCAGCAGCCAAGTTGGCACAGTCGACTACGAGCAGTACTTC	CASSQVGTVDYEQYF
TRBD2	NA	TRBV5-6	TRBJ2-7	16	TGTGCCAGCAGCCCACTAGGCGCTAGCGGGACATACGAGCAGTACTTC	CASSPLGASGTYEQYF
NA	NA	TRBV29-1	TRBJ2-7	14	TGCAGCGTTGAGCTGACAGGATTAAGATACGAGCAGTACTTC	CSVELTGLRYEQYF
TRBD1	NA	TRBV4-2	TRBJ1-4	15	TGTGCCAGCAGCTACGAGGAGGGGGCTGGGGAAAAACTGTTTTTT	CASSYEEGAGEKLFF
NA	NA	TRBV6-5	TRBJ1-4	16	TGTGCCAGCAGTTTGGGCGCAGGCCCTACTAATGAAAAACTGTTTTTT	CASSLGAGPTNEKLFF
NA	few	TRBV7-2	TRBJ2-7	15	TGTGCCAGCAGCTTAGGTAACAGCCGCTCCTACGAGCAGTACTTC	CASSLGNSRSYEQYF